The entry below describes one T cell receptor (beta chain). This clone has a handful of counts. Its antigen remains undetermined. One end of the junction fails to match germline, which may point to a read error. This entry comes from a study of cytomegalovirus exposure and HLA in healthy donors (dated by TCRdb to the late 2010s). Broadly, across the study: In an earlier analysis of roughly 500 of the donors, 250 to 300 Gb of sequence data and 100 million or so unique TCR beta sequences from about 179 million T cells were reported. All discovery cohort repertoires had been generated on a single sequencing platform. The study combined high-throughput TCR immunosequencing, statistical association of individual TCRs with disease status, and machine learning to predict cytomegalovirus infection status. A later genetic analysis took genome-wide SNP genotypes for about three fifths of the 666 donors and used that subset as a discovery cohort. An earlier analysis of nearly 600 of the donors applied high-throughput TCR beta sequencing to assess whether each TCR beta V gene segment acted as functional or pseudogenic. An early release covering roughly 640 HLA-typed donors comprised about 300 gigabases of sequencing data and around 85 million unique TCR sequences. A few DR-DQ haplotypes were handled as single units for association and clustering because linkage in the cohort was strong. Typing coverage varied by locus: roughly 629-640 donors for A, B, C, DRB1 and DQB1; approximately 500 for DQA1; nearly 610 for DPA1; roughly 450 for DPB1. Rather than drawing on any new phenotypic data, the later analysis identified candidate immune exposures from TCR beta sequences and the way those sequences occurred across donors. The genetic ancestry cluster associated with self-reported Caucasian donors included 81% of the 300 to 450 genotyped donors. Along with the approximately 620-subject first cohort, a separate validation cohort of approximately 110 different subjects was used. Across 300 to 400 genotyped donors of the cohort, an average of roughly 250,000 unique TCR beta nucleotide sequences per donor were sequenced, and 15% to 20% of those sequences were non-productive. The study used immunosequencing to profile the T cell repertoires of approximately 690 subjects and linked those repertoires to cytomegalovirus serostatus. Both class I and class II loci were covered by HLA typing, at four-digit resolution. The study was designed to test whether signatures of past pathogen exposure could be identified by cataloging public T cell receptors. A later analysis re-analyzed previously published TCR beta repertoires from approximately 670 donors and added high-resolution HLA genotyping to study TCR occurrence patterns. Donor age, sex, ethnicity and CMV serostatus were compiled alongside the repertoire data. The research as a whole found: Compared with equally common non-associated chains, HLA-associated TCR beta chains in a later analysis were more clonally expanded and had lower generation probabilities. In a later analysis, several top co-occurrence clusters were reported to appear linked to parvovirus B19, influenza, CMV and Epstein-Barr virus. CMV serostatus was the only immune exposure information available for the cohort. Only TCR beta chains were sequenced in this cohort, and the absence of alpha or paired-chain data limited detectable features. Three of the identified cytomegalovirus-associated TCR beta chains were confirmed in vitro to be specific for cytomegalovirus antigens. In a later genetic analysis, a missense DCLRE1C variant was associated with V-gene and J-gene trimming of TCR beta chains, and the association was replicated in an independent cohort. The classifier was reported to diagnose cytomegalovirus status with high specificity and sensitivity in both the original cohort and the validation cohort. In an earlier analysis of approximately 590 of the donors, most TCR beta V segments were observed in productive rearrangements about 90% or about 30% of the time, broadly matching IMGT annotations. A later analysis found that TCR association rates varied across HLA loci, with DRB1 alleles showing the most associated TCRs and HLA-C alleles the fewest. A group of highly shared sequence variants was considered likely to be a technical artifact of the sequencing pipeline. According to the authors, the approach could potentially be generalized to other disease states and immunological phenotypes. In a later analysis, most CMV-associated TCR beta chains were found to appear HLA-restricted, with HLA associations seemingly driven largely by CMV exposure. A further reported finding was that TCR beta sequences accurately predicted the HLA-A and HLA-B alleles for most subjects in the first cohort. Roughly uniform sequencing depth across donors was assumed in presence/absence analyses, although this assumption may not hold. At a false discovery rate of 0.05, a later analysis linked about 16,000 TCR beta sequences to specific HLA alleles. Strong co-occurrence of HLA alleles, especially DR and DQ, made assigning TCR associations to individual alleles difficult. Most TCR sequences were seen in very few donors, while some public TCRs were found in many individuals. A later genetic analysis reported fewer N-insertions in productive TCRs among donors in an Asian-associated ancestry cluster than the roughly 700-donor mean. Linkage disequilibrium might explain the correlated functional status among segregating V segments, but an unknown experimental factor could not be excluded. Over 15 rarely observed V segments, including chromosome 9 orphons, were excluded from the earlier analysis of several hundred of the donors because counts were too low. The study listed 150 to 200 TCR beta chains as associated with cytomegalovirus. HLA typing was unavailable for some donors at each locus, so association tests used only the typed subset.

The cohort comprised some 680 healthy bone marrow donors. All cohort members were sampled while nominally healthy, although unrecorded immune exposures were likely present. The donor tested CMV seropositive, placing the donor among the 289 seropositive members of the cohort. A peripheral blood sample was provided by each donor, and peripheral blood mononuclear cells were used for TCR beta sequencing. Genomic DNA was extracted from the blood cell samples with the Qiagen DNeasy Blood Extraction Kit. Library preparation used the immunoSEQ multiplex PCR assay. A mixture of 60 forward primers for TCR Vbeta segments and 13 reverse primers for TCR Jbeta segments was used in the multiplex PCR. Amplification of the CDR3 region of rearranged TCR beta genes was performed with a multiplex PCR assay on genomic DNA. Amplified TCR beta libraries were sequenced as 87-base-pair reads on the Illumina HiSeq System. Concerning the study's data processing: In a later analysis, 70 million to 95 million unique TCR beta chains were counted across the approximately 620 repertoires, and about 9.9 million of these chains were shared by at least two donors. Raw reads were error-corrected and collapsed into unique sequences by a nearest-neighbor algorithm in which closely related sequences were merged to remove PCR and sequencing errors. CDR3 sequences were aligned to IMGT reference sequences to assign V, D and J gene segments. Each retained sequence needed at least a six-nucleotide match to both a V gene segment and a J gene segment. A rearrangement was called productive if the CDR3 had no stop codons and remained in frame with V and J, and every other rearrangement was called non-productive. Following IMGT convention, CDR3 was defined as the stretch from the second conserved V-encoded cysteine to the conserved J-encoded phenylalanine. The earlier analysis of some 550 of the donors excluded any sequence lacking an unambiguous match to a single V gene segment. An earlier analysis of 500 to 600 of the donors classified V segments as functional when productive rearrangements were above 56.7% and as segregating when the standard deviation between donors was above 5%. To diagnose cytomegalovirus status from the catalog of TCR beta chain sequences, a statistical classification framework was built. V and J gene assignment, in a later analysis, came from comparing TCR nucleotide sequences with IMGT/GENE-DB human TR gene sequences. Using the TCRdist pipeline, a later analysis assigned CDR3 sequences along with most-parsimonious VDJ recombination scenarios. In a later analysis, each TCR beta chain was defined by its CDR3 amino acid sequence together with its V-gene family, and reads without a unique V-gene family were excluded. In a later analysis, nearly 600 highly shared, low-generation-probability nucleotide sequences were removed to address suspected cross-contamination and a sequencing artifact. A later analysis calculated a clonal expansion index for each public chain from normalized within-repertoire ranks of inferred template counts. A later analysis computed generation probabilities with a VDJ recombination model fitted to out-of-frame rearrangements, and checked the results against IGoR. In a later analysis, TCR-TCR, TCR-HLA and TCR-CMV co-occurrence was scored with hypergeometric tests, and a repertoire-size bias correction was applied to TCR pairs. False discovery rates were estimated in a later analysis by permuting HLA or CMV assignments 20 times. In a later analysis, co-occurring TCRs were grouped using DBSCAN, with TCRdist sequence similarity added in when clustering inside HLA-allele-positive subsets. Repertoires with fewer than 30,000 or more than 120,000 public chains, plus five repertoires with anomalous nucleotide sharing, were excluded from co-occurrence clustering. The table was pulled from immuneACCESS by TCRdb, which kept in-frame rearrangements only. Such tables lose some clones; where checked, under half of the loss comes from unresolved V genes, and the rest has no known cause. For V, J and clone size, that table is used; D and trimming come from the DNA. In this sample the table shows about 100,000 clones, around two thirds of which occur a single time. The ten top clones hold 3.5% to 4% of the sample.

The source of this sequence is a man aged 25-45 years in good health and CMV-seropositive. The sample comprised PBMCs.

The CDR3 region reads CSSSLAQGAKNIQYF. In nucleotide form, the sequence is TGTTCCAGCAGCTTAGCACAGGGAGCCAAAAACATTCAGTACTTC. In this chain, TRBV7-9 is recombined with TRBJ2-4; a tentative D call is TRBD1 (6 bases match). Per the germline V gene (reference sequence), SEHNR is the CDR1 and FQNEAQ is the CDR2. CDR3 length: 15 amino acids, cysteine to phenylalanine. The kept DNA is CDR3 alone, 45 bases in frame from the first base.